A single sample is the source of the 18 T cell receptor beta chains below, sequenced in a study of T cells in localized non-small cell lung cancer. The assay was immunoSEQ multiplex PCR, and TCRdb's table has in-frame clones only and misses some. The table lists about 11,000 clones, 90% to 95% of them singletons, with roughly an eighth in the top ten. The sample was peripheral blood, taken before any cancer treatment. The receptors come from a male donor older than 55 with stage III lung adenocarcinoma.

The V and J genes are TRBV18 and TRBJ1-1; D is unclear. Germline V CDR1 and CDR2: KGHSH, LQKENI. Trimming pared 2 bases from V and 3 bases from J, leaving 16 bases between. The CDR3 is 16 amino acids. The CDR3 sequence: CASSPKSLGLDTEAFF. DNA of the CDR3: TGTGCCAGCTCACCAAAGAGCTTGGGTTTAGACACTGAAGCTTTCTTT. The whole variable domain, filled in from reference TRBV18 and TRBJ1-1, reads NAGVMQNPRHLVRRRGQEARLRCSPMKGHSHVYWYRQLPEEGLKFMVYLQKENIIDESGMPKERFSAEFPKEGPSILRIQQVVRGDSAAYFCASSPKSLGLDTEAFFGQGTRLTVV.

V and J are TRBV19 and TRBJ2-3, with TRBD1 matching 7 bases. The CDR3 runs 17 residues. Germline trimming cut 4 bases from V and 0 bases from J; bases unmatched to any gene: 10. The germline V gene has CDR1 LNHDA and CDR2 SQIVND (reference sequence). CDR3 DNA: TGTGCCAGTAGTAGACCTTCGGACAGGAGAAGCACAGATACGCAGTATTTT. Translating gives CASSRPSDRRSTDTQYF.

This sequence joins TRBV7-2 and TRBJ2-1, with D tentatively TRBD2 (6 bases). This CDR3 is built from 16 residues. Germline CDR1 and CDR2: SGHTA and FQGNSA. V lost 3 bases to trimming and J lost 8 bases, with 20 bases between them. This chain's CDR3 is CASSFGWVTGEHEQFF. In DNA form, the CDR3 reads TGTGCCAGCAGCTTTGGTTGGGTGACGGGAGAGCATGAGCAGTTCTTC.

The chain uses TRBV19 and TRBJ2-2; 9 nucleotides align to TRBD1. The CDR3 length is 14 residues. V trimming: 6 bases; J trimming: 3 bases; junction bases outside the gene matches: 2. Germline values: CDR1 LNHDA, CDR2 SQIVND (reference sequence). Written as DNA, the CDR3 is TGTGCCAGTAGAGGGGACAGGGACACCGGGGAGCTGTTTTTT. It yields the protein CASRGDRDTGELFF.

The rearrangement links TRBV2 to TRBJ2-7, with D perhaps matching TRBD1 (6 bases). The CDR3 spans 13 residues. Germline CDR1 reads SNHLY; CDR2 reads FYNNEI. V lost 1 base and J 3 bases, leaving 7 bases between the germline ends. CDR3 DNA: TGTGCCAGCAGTGAAGGGACAGTCTACGAGCAGTACTTC. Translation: CASSEGTVYEQYF.

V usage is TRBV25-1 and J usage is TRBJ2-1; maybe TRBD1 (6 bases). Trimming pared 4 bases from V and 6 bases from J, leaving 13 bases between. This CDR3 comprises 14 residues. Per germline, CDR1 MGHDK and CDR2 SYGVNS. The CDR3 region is CASSGQGRFNEQFF. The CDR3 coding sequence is TGTGCCAGCAGTGGGCAGGGGCGGTTCAATGAGCAGTTCTTC.

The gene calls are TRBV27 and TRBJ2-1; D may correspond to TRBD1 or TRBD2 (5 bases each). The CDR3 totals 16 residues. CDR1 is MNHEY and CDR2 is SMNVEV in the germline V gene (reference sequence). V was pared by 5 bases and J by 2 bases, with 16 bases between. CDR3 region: CASSPHRGVTYNEQFF. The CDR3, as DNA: TGTGCCAGCAGTCCTCACCGGGGCGTAACCTACAATGAGCAGTTCTTC.

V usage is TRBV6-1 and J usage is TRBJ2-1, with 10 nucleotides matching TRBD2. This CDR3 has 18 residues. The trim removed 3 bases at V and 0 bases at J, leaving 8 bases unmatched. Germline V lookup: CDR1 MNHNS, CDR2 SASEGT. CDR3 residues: CASSDQGLAFRSYNEQFF. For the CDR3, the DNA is TGTGCCAGCAGTGACCAGGGACTAGCGTTTCGCTCCTACAATGAGCAGTTCTTC.

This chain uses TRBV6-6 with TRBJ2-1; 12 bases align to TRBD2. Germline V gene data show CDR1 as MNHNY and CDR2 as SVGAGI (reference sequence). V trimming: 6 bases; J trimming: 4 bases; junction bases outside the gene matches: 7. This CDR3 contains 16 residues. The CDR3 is CASSHLTSGRYNEQFF. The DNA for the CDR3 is TGTGCCAGCAGCCACTTAACTAGCGGGAGGTACAATGAGCAGTTCTTC.

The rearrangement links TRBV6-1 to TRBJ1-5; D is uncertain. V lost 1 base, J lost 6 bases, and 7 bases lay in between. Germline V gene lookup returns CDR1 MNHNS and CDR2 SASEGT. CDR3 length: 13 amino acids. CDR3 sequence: CASSEVRGQPQHF. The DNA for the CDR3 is TGTGCCAGCAGTGAAGTTCGCGGTCAGCCCCAGCATTTT.

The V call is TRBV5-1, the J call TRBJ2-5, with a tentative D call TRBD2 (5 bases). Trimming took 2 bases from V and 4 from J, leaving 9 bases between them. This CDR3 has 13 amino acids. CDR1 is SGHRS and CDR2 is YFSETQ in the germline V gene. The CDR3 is CASSLEGRETQYF. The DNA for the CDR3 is TGCGCCAGCAGCTTAGAGGGCAGAGAGACCCAGTACTTC.

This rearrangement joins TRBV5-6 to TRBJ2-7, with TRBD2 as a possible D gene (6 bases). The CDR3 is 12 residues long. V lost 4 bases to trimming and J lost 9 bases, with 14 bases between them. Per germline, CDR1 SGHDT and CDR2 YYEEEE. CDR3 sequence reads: CASSPSRRGQYF. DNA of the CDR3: TGTGCCAGCAGCCCATCCAGGAGGGGGCAGTACTTC.

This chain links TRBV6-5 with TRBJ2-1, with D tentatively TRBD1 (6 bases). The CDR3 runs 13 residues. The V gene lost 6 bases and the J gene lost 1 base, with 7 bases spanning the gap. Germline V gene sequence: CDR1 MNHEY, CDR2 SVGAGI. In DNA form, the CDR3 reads TGTGCCAGCAGAACAGGGTCCTACAATGAGCAGTTCTTC. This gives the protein CASRTGSYNEQFF.

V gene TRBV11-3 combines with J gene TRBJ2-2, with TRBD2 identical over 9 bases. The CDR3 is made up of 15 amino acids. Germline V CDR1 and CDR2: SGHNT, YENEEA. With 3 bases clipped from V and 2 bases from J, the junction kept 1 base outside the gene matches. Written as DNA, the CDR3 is TGTGCCAGCAGCTTGCGGGAGGGAAACACCGGGGAGCTGTTTTTT. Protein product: CASSLREGNTGELFF.

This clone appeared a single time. CDR3 sequence reads: CAWSVQTSGLTDTQYF. The CDR3, as DNA: TGTGCCTGGAGTGTACAAACTAGCGGGCTCACAGATACGCAGTATTTT. This chain joins TRBV30 and TRBJ2-3; 9 bases are shared with TRBD2. The V and J ends lost 0 bases and 2 bases, in that order; junction bases with no gene match: 6. Germline CDR1 GTSNPN, CDR2 SVGIG (reference sequence). CDR3 length: 16 amino acids.

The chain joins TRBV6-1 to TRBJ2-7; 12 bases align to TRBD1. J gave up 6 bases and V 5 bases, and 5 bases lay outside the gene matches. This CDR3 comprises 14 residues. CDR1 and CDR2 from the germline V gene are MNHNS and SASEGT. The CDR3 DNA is TGTGCCAGCAGTAGGGGACAGGGGGCGGGCGAGCAGTACTTC. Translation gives CASSRGQGAGEQYF.

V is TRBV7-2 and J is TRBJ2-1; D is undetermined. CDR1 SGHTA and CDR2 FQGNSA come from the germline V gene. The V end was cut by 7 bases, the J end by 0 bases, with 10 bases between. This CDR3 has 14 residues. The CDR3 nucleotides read TGTGCCAGCACCGACTTGGGCTCCTACAATGAGCAGTTCTTC. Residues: CASTDLGSYNEQFF.

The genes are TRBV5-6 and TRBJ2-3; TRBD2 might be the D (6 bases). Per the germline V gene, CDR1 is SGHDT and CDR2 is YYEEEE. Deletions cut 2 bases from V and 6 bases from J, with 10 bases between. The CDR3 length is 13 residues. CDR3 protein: CASSFPSADTQYF. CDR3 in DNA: TGTGCCAGCAGCTTTCCTAGCGCGGATACGCAGTATTTT.